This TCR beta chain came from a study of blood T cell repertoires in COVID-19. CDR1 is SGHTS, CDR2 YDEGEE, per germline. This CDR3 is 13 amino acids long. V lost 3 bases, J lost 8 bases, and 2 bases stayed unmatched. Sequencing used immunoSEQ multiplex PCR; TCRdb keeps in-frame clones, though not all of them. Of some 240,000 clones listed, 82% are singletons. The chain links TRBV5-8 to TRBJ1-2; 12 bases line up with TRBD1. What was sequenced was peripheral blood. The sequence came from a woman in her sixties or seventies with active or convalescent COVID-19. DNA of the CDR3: TGTGCCAGCAGCTGGGACAGGGGGCTGGGCTACACCTTC. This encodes CASSWDRGLGYTF.